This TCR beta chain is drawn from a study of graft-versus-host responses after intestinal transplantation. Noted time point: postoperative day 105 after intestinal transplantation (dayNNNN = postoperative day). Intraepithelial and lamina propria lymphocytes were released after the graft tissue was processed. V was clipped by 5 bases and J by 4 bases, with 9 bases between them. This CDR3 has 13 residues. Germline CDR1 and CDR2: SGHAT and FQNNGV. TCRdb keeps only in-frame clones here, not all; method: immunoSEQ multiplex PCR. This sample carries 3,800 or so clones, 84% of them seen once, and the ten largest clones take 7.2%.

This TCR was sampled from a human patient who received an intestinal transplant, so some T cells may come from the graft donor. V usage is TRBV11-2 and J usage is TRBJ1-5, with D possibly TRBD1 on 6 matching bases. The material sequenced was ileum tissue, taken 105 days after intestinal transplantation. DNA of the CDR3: TGTGCCAGCAGCCGACAGGTAAATCAGCCCCAGCATTTT. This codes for CASSRQVNQPQHF.